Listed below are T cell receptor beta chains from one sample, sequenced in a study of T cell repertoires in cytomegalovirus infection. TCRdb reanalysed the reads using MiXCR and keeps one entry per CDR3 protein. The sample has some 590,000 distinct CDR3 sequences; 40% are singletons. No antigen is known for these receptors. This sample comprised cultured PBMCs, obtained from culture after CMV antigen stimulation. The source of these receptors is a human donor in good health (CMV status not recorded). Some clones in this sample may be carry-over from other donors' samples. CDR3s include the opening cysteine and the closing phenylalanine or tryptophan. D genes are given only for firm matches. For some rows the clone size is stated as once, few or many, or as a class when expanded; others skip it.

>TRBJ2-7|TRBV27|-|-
TGTGCCAGCAGTATTAAGCGGGCCTACGAGCAGTACTTC
CASSIKRAYEQYF
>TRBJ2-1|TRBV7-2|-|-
TGTGCCAGCAGCTCAGCCGGGCCCCACCCAACCCGCGGTGAGCAGTTCTTC
CASSSAGPHPTRGEQFF
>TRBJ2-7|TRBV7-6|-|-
TGTGCCAGCAGCTTAGTAGGCGGGGGCCGGGGCGAGCAGTACTTC
CASSLVGGGRGEQYF
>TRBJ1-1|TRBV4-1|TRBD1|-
TGCGCCAGCAGCCAAGAGGAGGGGGCTGGGACTGAAGCTTTCTTT
CASSQEEGAGTEAFF
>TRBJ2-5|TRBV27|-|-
TGTGCCAGCAAATTTACAGGGTGGCAAGAGACCCAGTACTTC
CASKFTGWQETQYF
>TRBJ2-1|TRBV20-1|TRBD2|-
TGCAGTGCTAGGGAAACTAGCGGGAGCCGACCCGATTACAATGAGCAGTTCTTC
CSARETSGSRPDYNEQFF
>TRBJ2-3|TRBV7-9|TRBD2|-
TGTGCCAGCAGCCCCAGCGGGAGCTCGCAGTATTTT
CASSPSGSSQYF
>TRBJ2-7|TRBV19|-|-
TGTGCCAGTAGCAGGATTTCTGAATCCTACGAGCAGTACTTC
CASSRISESYEQYF
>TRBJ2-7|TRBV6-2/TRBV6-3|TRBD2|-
TGTGCCAGCAGTTACTCCGTGGCTAGCGGGCCTAGCTCCTACGAGCAGTACTTC
CASSYSVASGPSSYEQYF
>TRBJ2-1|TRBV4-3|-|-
TGCGCCAGCAGCCAAGACGCCGCTCCGGGACACAATGAGCAGTTCTTC
CASSQDAAPGHNEQFF
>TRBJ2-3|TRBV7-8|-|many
TGTGCCAGCAGCTTGGGCTTCGTGGGAGGCCGCACAGATACGCAGTATTTT
CASSLGFVGGRTDTQYF
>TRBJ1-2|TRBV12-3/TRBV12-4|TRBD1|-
TGTGCCATCATGGGACAGGAGAACTATGGCTACACCTTC
CAIMGQENYGYTF
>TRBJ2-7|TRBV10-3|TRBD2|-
TGTGCCACCAGGACACCGGGACTAGCTCACGAGCAGTACTTC
CATRTPGLAHEQYF
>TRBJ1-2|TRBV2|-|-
TGTGCCAGCACCGAGGGGCACCCGCGAAACTATGGCTACACCTTC
CASTEGHPRNYGYTF
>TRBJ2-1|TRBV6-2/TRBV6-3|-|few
TGTGCCAGCAGTTACTCCTCGGGGGCAAATGAGCAGTTCTTC
CASSYSSGANEQFF
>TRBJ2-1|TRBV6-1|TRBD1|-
TGTGCCAGCAGTGGACAGGGGCGCGATGAGCAGTTCTTC
CASSGQGRDEQFF
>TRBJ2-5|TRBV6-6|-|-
TGTGCCAGCAGTTACTCGAGAGCGGTAGAGACCCAGTACTTC
CASSYSRAVETQYF
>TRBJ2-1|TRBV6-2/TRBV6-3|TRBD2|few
TGTGCCAGCAGTCCGACTAGCGGGAGGGCCGGAGAGCAGTTCTTC
CASSPTSGRAGEQFF
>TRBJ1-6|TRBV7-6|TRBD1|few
TGTGCCAGCACCCGACAGGGGGACTCCTATAATTCACCCCTCCACTTT
CASTRQGDSYNSPLHF
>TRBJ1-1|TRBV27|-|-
TGTGCCAGCAGTTTATGGGGGACAACCACTGAAGCTTTCTTT
CASSLWGTTTEAFF
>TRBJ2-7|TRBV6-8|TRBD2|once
TGTGCCAGCAGTTATCTAGCGGGAGGCCTCTCCTACGAGCAGTACTTC
CASSYLAGGLSYEQYF
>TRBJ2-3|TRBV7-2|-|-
TGTGCCAGCAGCTTAGCGGTGAGACACACAGATACGCAGTATTTT
CASSLAVRHTDTQYF
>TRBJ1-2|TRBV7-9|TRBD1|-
TGTGCCAGCAGCTTCCCTAGGACAGGGGGACGACCGGGCTACACCTTC
CASSFPRTGGRPGYTF
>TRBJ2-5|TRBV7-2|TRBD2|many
TGTGCCAGCGCGGCGGGAGTGAAAGAGACCCAGTACTTC
CASAAGVKETQYF
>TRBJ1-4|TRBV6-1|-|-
TGTGCCAGCAGTGCTTACACCACTAATGAAAAACTGTTTTTT
CASSAYTTNEKLFF
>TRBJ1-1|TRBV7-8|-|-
TGTGCCAGCAGCCCGAGGGAGAGGGGCATGAACACTGAAGCTTTCTTT
CASSPRERGMNTEAFF
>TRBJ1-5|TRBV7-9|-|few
TGTGCCAGCAGCCCCGGAGCCTATCAGCCCCAGCATTTT
CASSPGAYQPQHF
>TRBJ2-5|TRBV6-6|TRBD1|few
TGTGCCAGCAGTTACTCGATGTCAGGGGGTGGGCAGAAGACCCAGTACTTC
CASSYSMSGGGQKTQYF
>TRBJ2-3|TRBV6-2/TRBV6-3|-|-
TGTGCCAGCACCCCCGGACGAAAGTTAGTAGGAGATACGCAGTATTTT
CASTPGRKLVGDTQYF
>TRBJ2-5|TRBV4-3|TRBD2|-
TGCGCCAGCAGCCAAGATCTAGCGGGACAGTACCAAGAGACCCAGTACTTC
CASSQDLAGQYQETQYF
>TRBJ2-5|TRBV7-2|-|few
TGTGCCAGCAGCTTCTTAATAGGCCGAGAGACCCAGTACTTC
CASSFLIGRETQYF
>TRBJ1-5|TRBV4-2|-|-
TGTGCCAGCAGCCAACCCGGGCGCAACCAGCCCCAGCATTTT
CASSQPGRNQPQHF
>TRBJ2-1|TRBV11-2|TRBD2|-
TGTGCCAGCAGCTCTCCGGGACTAGCAGTATACAATGAGCAGTTCTTC
CASSSPGLAVYNEQFF
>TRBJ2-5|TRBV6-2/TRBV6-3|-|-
TGTGCCAGCAGTTACCCACCGGACGGAGGGGAAGAGACCCAGTACTTC
CASSYPPDGGEETQYF
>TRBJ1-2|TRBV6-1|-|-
TGTGCCAGCGTCGGTCTTAACTATGGCTACACCTTC
CASVGLNYGYTF
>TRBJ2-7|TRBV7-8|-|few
TGTGCCAGCAGCTTAATGCTCGAGGGTAGGAACGAGCAGTACTTC
CASSLMLEGRNEQYF
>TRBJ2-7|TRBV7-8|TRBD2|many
TGTGCCAGCAGCCCGTACGGGAGGACTAACTCCTACGAGCAGTACTTC
CASSPYGRTNSYEQYF
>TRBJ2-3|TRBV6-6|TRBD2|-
TGTGCCAGCAGTGACCGGACTAGCGGGGGTTTCCGCACAGATACGCAGTATTTT
CASSDRTSGGFRTDTQYF
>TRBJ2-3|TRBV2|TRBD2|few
TGTGCCGGGGGACTAGCGGTCGATACGCAGTATTTT
CAGGLAVDTQYF
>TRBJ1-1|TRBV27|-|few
TGTGCCAGCAGTTTCAGGGAGGGTCGAGCTTTCTTT
CASSFREGRAFF
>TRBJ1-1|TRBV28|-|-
TGTGCCAGCAGTTTACCTTGGACAGACCCAAACATGAACACTGAAGCTTTCTTT
CASSLPWTDPNMNTEAFF
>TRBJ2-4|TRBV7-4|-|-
TGTGCCAGCAGCTTACCGCAGGGGGGGCTTGACATTCAGTACTTC
CASSLPQGGLDIQYF
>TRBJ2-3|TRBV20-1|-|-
TGCAGTGCTAGAGGGGGGAGCAGCACAGATACGCAGTATTTT
CSARGGSSTDTQYF
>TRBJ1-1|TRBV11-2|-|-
TGTGCCAGCAGCCACGTAACAGGGTGGTCTGAAGCTTTCTTT
CASSHVTGWSEAFF
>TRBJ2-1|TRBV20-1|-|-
TGCAGTGCTCTCCGACTAGTATGGTCCAATGAGCAGTTCTTC
CSALRLVWSNEQFF
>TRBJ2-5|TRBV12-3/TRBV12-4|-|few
TGTGCCAGCAGCTTAGGGGGGGGGCAGTACTTC
CASSLGGGQYF
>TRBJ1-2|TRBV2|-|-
TGTGCCAGCACCCGACTCTATGGCTACACCTTC
CASTRLYGYTF
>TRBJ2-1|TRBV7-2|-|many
TGTGCCAGCAGACAGGATCGATTCTCCTACAATGAGCAGTTCTTC
CASRQDRFSYNEQFF
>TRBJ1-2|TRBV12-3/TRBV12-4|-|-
TGTGCCAGCAGTCCCGGGAGGAGGCAGGTGAAGGGCTACACCTTC
CASSPGRRQVKGYTF
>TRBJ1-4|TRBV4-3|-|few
TGCGCCAGCAGCCAAGACGCGTTTCGGCTGTTTTTT
CASSQDAFRLFF
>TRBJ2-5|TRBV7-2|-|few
TGTGCCAGCAGTCGAACCGGGACTGTAGAGACCCAGTACTTC
CASSRTGTVETQYF
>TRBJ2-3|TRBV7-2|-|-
TGTGCCAGCAGCTTATTGGCTAGATCAGATACGCAGTATTTT
CASSLLARSDTQYF
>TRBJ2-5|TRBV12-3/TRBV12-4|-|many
TGTGCCAGCAGTTTAGCGCAGGGTTTGGAGACCCAGTACTTC
CASSLAQGLETQYF
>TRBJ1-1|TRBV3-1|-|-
TGTGCCAGCAGCATCACAGATGAAGCTTTCTTT
CASSITDEAFF
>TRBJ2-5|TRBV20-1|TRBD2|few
TGCAGTGCTCACCCCTTTAGCGGGGAGTACCAAGAGACCCAGTACTTC
CSAHPFSGEYQETQYF
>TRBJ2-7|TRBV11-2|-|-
TGTGCCAGCAGGCCCCTCGGGGCGTCCTCCTACGAGCAGTACTTC
CASRPLGASSYEQYF
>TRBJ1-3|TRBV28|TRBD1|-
TGTGCCAGCAGTACGTCCCGACAGGGGGCTGGAAACACCATATATTTT
CASSTSRQGAGNTIYF
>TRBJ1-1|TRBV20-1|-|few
TGCAGTGCTACGGCCGATATGAACACTGAAGCTTTCTTT
CSATADMNTEAFF
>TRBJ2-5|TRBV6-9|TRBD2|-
TGTGCCAGCAGTTATTTGACTAGCGGGGTAAAAGGGGAGACCCAGTACTTC
CASSYLTSGVKGETQYF